The 29 T cell receptor beta chains below were found in one sample sequenced in a study of regulatory T cells in long-lasting Graves disease. Building the TCR beta libraries relied on iRepertoire HTBI primers, and CDR3 regions underwent Arm-PCR. TCRdb re-called the multiplex PCR reads through MiXCR, storing one row per CDR3 protein. The sample includes around 500,000 distinct CDR3 sequences, around 13% of them seen just once. Time point defined: newly diagnosed GD, antithyroid drugs for less than 3 months. Extracted PBMC RNA gave rise to the TCR library. These data were also filed under a second study, of T cells in Graves' hyperthyroidism and ophthalmopathy.

The sequencing used peripheral blood mononuclear cells (PBMCs), collected at new diagnosis, from a patient treated with antithyroid drugs. These receptors originate from a woman aged 30 to 39 with Graves disease.

This clonotype was seen ten or more times. The CDR3 sequence is CASSTPGTSYEQYF. CDR3 coding DNA: TGTGCCAGCAGCACCCCCGGGACTAGCTACGAGCAGTACTTC. V and J are TRBV7-2 and TRBJ2-7, with TRBD2 matching over 8 bases. V lost 5 bases and J lost 3; bases outside the gene matches: 6. This CDR3 region has 14 residues. The germline V gene encodes CDR1 SGHTA and CDR2 FQGNSA.

This clonotype has more than one count but fewer than ten. The genes are TRBV28 and TRBJ1-4; TRBD1 matches 9 bases. This CDR3 has 16 amino acids. Germline V CDR1 and CDR2: MDHEN, SYDVKM. Trimming cost V 3 bases and J 2 bases; bases outside gene matches: 4. The CDR3 nucleotides are TGTGCCAGCAGTTTTTTCGGGACAGGGACTAATGAAAAACTGTTTTTT. Translated, it gives CASSFFGTGTNEKLFF.

This clonotype was seen at least ten times. The J gene is TRBJ1-2, the V gene TRBV30, with 7 nucleotides matching TRBD1. The CDR3 is 13 amino acids. Trimming at V came to 6 bases and at J to 6 bases, leaving 10 bases not matched to a gene. Germline loops: CDR1 GTSNPN, CDR2 SVGIG (reference sequence). In nucleotides, the CDR3 is TGTGCCTGCAACACAGGGGCGGTGAATGGCTACACCTTC. This translates into CACNTGAVNGYTF.

This clonotype appeared many times. J is TRBJ2-7 and V is TRBV6-2 or TRBV6-3; 7 bases align to TRBD2. The CDR3 extends over 14 amino acids. Germline V gene lookup returns CDR1 MNHEY and CDR2 SVGEGT. V shed 6 bases and J 4 bases; nucleotides not matched to a gene: 9. Here the CDR3 DNA reads TGTGCCAGCAGATCCGGGACTAATCTGTACGAGCAGTACTTC. It encodes CASRSGTNLYEQYF.

This clonotype was seen repeatedly, ten times or more. The chain is built from TRBV28 and TRBJ1-2, with D possibly being TRBD1 (5 bases). Germline CDR1 is MDHEN and CDR2 is SYDVKM. The CDR3 length is 16 residues. The V end was cut by 5 bases, the J end by 1 base, with 17 bases between. CDR3 DNA: TGTGCCAGCAGTACCCTACCTGGGGGGATTAACTATGGCTACACCTTC. This codes for CASSTLPGGINYGYTF.

This sequence joins TRBV6-5 and TRBJ2-1, with TRBD2 identical over 9 bases. This CDR3 has 17 amino acids. The germline gives CDR1 MNHEY, CDR2 SVGAGI. V dropped 2 bases and J dropped 8; count of bases not matched to a gene: 13. CDR3 in DNA: TGTGCCAGCAGTTACGTGGCGGGAGGGGCATCTGGGCATGAGCAGTTCTTC. Protein: CASSYVAGGASGHEQFF.

This rearrangement joins TRBV25-1 to TRBJ1-6, with D uncertain. The CDR3 spans 14 residues. Trimming took 4 bases from V and 3 from J, leaving 7 bases between them. Germline V gives CDR1 MGHDK, CDR2 SYGVNS. DNA of the CDR3: TGTGCCAGCAGTGCCAGATTCTATAATTCACCCCTCCACTTT. Amino acid sequence: CASSARFYNSPLHF. Looking up the rest from reference TRBV25-1 and TRBJ1-6 gives the full variable domain: EADIYQTPRYLVIGTGKKITLECSQTMGHDKMYWYQQDPGMELHLIHYSYGVNSTEKGDLSSESTVSRIRTEHFPLTLESARPSHTSQYLCASSARFYNSPLHFGNGTRLTVT.

This clonotype was detected only a few times. A single base separates this from a much larger clone, so it may be a read error. The gene calls are TRBV2 and TRBJ1-1; 7 bases are a match to TRBD1. This CDR3 contains 14 residues. CDR1 and CDR2 from the germline V gene are SNHLY and FYNNEI. V was clipped by 6 bases and J by 4 bases; unmatched bases: 8. CDR3 coding DNA: TGTGCCAGCAGCACACAGGGGTCGGGCACTGAAGCTTTCTTT. It specifies CASSTQGSGTEAFF.

The chain joins TRBV7-3 to TRBJ2-6, with TRBD2 as a possible D gene (5 bases). V was clipped by 3 bases and J by 1 base, with 13 bases between them. The CDR3 runs to 17 residues. CDR1 and CDR2 (germline): SGHTA, FQGTGA. The CDR3 sequence is CASSFLSSGSGANVLTF. CDR3 DNA: TGTGCCAGCAGCTTTTTGTCGTCGGGGTCTGGGGCCAACGTCCTGACTTTC.

The sample holds many counts of this clonotype. This chain joins TRBV28 and TRBJ1-1, with D perhaps TRBD1 (5 bases). Germline CDR1 MDHEN, CDR2 SYDVKM. V gave up 3 bases and J gave up 5 bases, with 13 bases separating them. There are 14 residues in the CDR3. CDR3 sequence (DNA): TGTGCCAGCAGTTTGTCAGGGATAAGAACTGAAGCTTTCTTT. This codes for CASSLSGIRTEAFF.

This clonotype was seen at least ten times. The V and J genes are TRBV27 and TRBJ1-4; D remains ambiguous. The CDR3 consists of 14 residues. The V end was cut by 4 bases, the J end by 0 bases, with 6 bases between. Germline values: CDR1 MNHEY, CDR2 SMNVEV (reference sequence). CDR3 in DNA: TGTGCCAGCAGTTCTCCAGCAACTAATGAAAAACTGTTTTTT. Its protein is CASSSPATNEKLFF.

This clonotype came up many times. The chain combines TRBV29-1 with TRBJ2-7, with a weak D call TRBD1 (6 bases). This CDR3 spans 14 amino acids. V lost 0 bases to trimming and J lost 4 bases, with 13 bases between them. The germline V gene has CDR1 SQVTM and CDR2 ANQGSEA. The CDR3 sequence: CSVEDSGAAYEQYF. Written as DNA, the CDR3 is TGCAGCGTTGAAGACTCAGGGGCGGCGTACGAGCAGTACTTC.

Worth noting for this clonotype: Being one base from a much bigger clone, this may be a read error. This rearrangement joins TRBV5-1 to TRBJ1-1; D possibly corresponds to TRBD1 (6 bases). The germline V gene has CDR1 SGHRS and CDR2 YFSETQ. This CDR3 has 14 residues. The CDR3 is CASSTGTLNTDAFF. The DNA of the CDR3 is TGCGCCAGCAGCACCGGGACATTGAACACTGATGCTTTCTTT.

This chain connects TRBV4-2 to TRBJ1-1; TRBD1 is a possible D gene (5 bases). This CDR3 region has 16 residues. The V gene lost 4 bases and the J gene lost 5 bases, with 20 bases spanning the gap. In germline, CDR1 is LGHNA, CDR2 YNFKEQ. As DNA, the CDR3 is TGTGCCAGCAGCCCGACGATCACGGGGGGGGGGACTGAAGCTTTCTTT. Translated: CASSPTITGGGTEAFF.

Only a few counts were recorded for this clonotype. The rearrangement joins TRBV7-9 to TRBJ2-2, with TRBD1 identical over 9 bases. This CDR3 has 16 amino acids. CDR1 and CDR2 from the germline V gene are SEHNR and FQNEAQ (reference sequence). V was clipped by 5 bases and J by 4 bases; unmatched bases: 8. For the CDR3, the DNA is TGTGCCAGCAGCCCTTACAGGGGGCGTGGCACCGGGGAGCTGTTTTTT. Translation: CASSPYRGRGTGELFF. The complete variable domain, with remaining parts taken from reference TRBV7-9 and TRBJ2-2, reads DTGVSQNPRHKITKRGQNVTFRCDPISEHNRLYWYRQTLGQGPEFLTYFQNEAQLEKSRLLSDRFSAERPKGSFSTLEIQRTEQGDSAMYLCASSPYRGRGTGELFFGEGSRLTVL.

The rearrangement uses TRBV6-2 or TRBV6-3 and TRBJ1-2; D is possibly TRBD1 (6 bases). CDR1 is MNHEY, CDR2 SVGEGT, per germline. The CDR3 covers 15 residues. Between the trimmed V and J ends, which lost 2 bases and 4 bases, there was a span of 14 bases. The CDR3: CASSYPLGQSYGYTF. CDR3 bases: TGTGCCAGCAGTTACCCATTAGGACAGAGCTATGGCTACACCTTC.

In its sample, this clonotype was seen many times. The rearrangement uses TRBV27 and TRBJ2-1; the D is unclear. Germline V gene lookup returns CDR1 MNHEY and CDR2 SMNVEV (reference sequence). The CDR3 contains 13 residues. Deletions cut 6 bases from V and 5 bases from J, with 11 bases between. This CDR3 reads CASSTLLHNEQFF. The DNA for the CDR3 is TGTGCCAGCAGCACCCTCCTACACAATGAGCAGTTCTTC.

This clonotype was observed at least ten times. This chain joins TRBV28 and TRBJ1-5; 7 bases are shared with TRBD1. This CDR3 spans 15 amino acids. CDR1 MDHEN and CDR2 SYDVKM come from the germline V gene. With V trimmed by 9 bases and J by 2 bases, 10 bases remained unmatched. CDR3 sequence: CASSPGDRGNQPQHF. In DNA, the CDR3 is TGTGCCAGTAGTCCTGGAGACAGGGGCAATCAGCCCCAGCATTTT.

This chain joins TRBV19 and TRBJ2-7, with 9 bases matching TRBD2. The V gene end was trimmed by 6 bases and the J gene end by 2 bases; junction bases not matched to a gene: 2. The CDR3 length is 13 residues. Germline CDR1 reads LNHDA; CDR2 reads SQIVND (reference sequence). The CDR3 reads CASRASGTYEQYF. The CDR3, as DNA: TGTGCCAGTAGGGCTAGCGGGACCTACGAGCAGTACTTC.

V gene TRBV19 combines with J gene TRBJ2-3; 13 bases are a match to TRBD2. Germline values: CDR1 LNHDA, CDR2 SQIVND (reference sequence). This CDR3 comprises 15 residues. Trimming took 7 bases from V and 2 from J; bases not matched to a gene: 3. CDR3 in amino acids: CASKGLAGDTDTQYF. CDR3 coding DNA: TGTGCCAGTAAAGGACTAGCGGGGGACACAGATACGCAGTATTTT.

Regarding this clonotype: The conserved final phenylalanine or tryptophan is absent from the CDR3, which likely points to a read error. The chain employs TRBV9 and TRBJ2-7; TRBD2 aligns across 9 bases. With 1 base clipped from V and 6 bases from J, the junction kept 20 bases outside the gene matches. The CDR3 sequence is 19 residues long. The germline gives CDR1 SGDLS, CDR2 YYNGEE. CDR3: CASSVTTGVYGAGGREQYL. DNA of the CDR3: TGTGCCAGCAGCGTAACCACTGGGGTGTATGGAGCGGGGGGACGCGAGCAGTACCTC.

This clonotype was picked up many times. This chain uses TRBV13 with TRBJ1-1, with 10 bases that match TRBD1. The germline gives CDR1 PRHDT, CDR2 FYEKMQ (reference sequence). The CDR3 spans 16 residues. V shed 5 bases, J shed 5 bases, and the junction held 11 bases outside the gene matches. The CDR3 spells CASSPIDRGRDTEAFF. The DNA of the CDR3 is TGTGCCAGCAGCCCAATTGACAGGGGGCGAGATACTGAAGCTTTCTTT.

This clonotype was detected many times. The chain links TRBV5-1 to TRBJ1-1; 10 bases agree with TRBD1. Per the germline V gene, CDR1 is SGHRS and CDR2 is YFSETQ. The CDR3 extends over 13 amino acids. The V and J ends lost 3 bases and 5 bases, in that order; junction bases with no gene match: 1. CDR3 nucleotides: TGCGCCAGCAGCTGGGACAGGGGAACTGAAGCTTTCTTT. Protein: CASSWDRGTEAFF.

This clonotype came up a few times. The chain joins TRBV24-1 to TRBJ2-2; D call uncertain. CDR1 is KGHDR and CDR2 is SFDVKD in the germline V gene. This CDR3 spans 13 amino acids. Trimming stripped 0 bases from V and 6 bases from J, with 4 bases between. The chain's CDR3 is CATSDLLAGELFF. The CDR3 nucleotides are TGTGCCACCAGTGATTTGCTCGCCGGGGAGCTGTTTTTT.

This clonotype has a count of ten or more. The chain employs TRBV20-1 and TRBJ2-3, with D unresolved. Germline loops: CDR1 DFQATT, CDR2 SNEGSKA (reference sequence). Trimming left V 3 bases short and J 4 bases short, with 11 bases between. The CDR3 has 13 residues. The chain's CDR3 is CSARGSAADTQYF. CDR3 coding DNA: TGCAGTGCTAGGGGAAGTGCGGCAGATACGCAGTATTTT.

This clonotype occurred a few times. The V call is TRBV5-1, the J call TRBJ2-7; TRBD2 matches at 11 bases. Germline V gene lookup returns CDR1 SGHRS and CDR2 YFSETQ. CDR3 size: 14 residues. V lost 3 bases, J lost 6 bases, and 5 bases stayed unmatched. This CDR3 reads CASSSLAGEGEQYF. Here the CDR3 DNA reads TGCGCCAGCAGCTCACTAGCGGGAGAAGGCGAGCAGTACTTC.

The sample holds many counts of this clonotype. The chain is built from TRBV28 and TRBJ2-3, with D possibly called TRBD1 or TRBD2 (5 bases each). Trimming took off 3 bases at V and 3 bases at J, with 13 bases between the two ends. The CDR3 length is 15 residues. The V gene's germline CDR1 is MDHEN and CDR2 SYDVKM. The CDR3 sequence: CASSFGTGATDTQYF. CDR3 in DNA: TGTGCCAGCAGTTTTGGGACCGGGGCTACAGATACGCAGTATTTT.

A few counts support this clonotype. At one end, the junction sequence differs from germline, possibly due to a read error. This chain joins TRBV6-1 and TRBJ1-1, with D maybe TRBD1 (5 bases). The CDR3 extends over 11 amino acids. Germline V gene sequence: CDR1 MNHNS, CDR2 SASEGT. The CDR3 protein is CVSRVYTEAFF. CDR3 DNA: TGTGTCAGCAGGGTTTACACTGAAGCTTTCTTT.

Comment on this clonotype: A read error is likely, as this CDR3 ends without the conserved phenylalanine or tryptophan. The V and J genes are TRBV7-9 and TRBJ1-1; 11 bases map to TRBD1. Germline CDR1 SEHNR, CDR2 FQNEAQ (reference sequence). This CDR3 region has 14 residues. J was trimmed by 6 bases and V by 5 bases; bases with no gene match: 5. This CDR3 reads CASSEGQGGSEAFV. DNA for the CDR3: TGTGCCAGCAGCGAGGGACAGGGGGGCTCTGAAGCTTTCGTT.